A single sample gave rise to the 25 T cell receptor beta chains below, sequenced in a study of early stage breast cancer tumors. TCRdb keeps only in-frame clones here, not all; method: immunoSEQ multiplex PCR. This sample has roughly 25,000 clones, with about 70% found just once. Sequencing was performed on breast tumor tissue. The receptors stem from a person between 60 and 69 years old with breast cancer.

This clone was observed a few times. This chain connects TRBV30 to TRBJ2-5, with a weak D call TRBD2 (6 bases). Per germline, CDR1 GTSNPN and CDR2 SVGIG (reference sequence). V was pared by 0 bases and J by 4 bases, with 9 bases between. The CDR3 extends over 13 amino acids. CDR3 sequence (DNA): TGTGCCTGGAGTGTGGTGGGGGGAGAGACCCAGTACTTC. It yields the protein CAWSVVGGETQYF.

The CDR3 DNA follows: TGCGCCAGCAGTGAATTGGCAGGCCCCTATGGCTACACCTTC. As protein: CASSELAGPYGYTF. V gene TRBV10-2 combines with J gene TRBJ1-2; D gene ambiguous. Germline V gene data show CDR1 as WSHSY and CDR2 as SAAADI. CDR3 size: 14 residues. Trimming took 3 bases from V and 4 from J, leaving 12 bases between them.

The gene calls are TRBV7-2 and TRBJ1-2; 7 nucleotides line up with TRBD1. The length of the CDR3 is 13 residues. With V trimmed by 5 bases and J by 5 bases, 5 bases remained unmatched. Looked up from germline, CDR1 is SGHTA and CDR2 is FQGNSA. CDR3 nucleotides: TGTGCCAGCAGCCCCGGGACAGTATATGGCTACACCTTC. It specifies CASSPGTVYGYTF.

The chain has TRBV5-1 and TRBJ1-1; D is perhaps TRBD1 (5 bases). The CDR3 extends over 15 amino acids. Germline loops: CDR1 SGHRS, CDR2 YFSETQ. V was trimmed by 4 bases and J by 1 base, leaving 14 bases between them. The CDR3 sequence: CASSDRGGSNTEAFF. CDR3 DNA sequence: TGCGCCAGCAGCGATCGGGGGGGTTCGAACACTGAAGCTTTCTTT.

This chain links TRBV5-1 with TRBJ2-6; 10 nucleotides agree with TRBD2. This CDR3 has 15 amino acids. V gave up 0 bases and J gave up 12 bases; unmatched junction bases: 6. CDR1 and CDR2 from the germline V gene are SGHRS and YFSETQ. The CDR3 region has the DNA TGCGCCAGCAGCTTGGGACTAGCGGGCCCGCTCGTCCTGACTTTC. It is translated as CASSLGLAGPLVLTF.

The V and J genes are TRBV29-1 and TRBJ1-2, with D unresolved. Trimming took off 7 bases at V and 8 bases at J, with 11 bases between the two ends. The CDR3 runs to 10 residues. From germline, CDR1 is SQVTM and CDR2 ANQGSEA. The CDR3: CSAYQVGYTF. Written as DNA, the CDR3 is TGCAGCGCCTACCAGGTGGGCTACACCTTC.

CDR3 nucleotide sequence: TGTGCCACCAGCAACAGGGTAACGGGGCTGTTTTTT. This gives the protein CATSNRVTGLFF. This sequence joins TRBV15 and TRBJ1-4; D perhaps matches TRBD1 (6 bases). CDR3 size: 12 residues. V was trimmed by 4 bases and J by 14 bases, leaving 14 bases between them. Germline lookup yields CDR1 LNHNV and CDR2 YYDKDF (reference sequence). The full variable domain, completed using reference TRBV15 and TRBJ1-4, is DAMVIQNPRYQVTQFGKPVTLSCSQTLNHNVMYWYQQKSSQAPKLLFHYYDKDFNNEADTPDNFQSRRPNTSFCFLDIRSPGLGDTAMYLCATSNRVTGLFFGSGTQLSVL.

The rearrangement joins TRBV29-1 to TRBJ1-2, with a weak D call TRBD1 (5 bases). Germline loops: CDR1 SQVTM, CDR2 ANQGSEA. CDR3 size: 14 residues. Trimming cost V 5 bases and J 4 bases, with 17 bases left between them. The chain's CDR3 is CSVQEMGGFYGYTF. CDR3 nucleotide sequence: TGCAGCGTTCAGGAAATGGGGGGATTCTATGGCTACACCTTC.

The rearrangement joins TRBV5-6 to TRBJ2-7; D possibly corresponds to TRBD2 (5 bases). V lost 1 base, J lost 3 bases, and 8 bases lay in between. The CDR3 has 13 amino acids. Germline V CDR1 and CDR2: SGHDT, YYEEEE. In DNA form, the CDR3 reads TGTGCCAGCAGCTTGCCCGACTACTACGAGCAGTACTTC. Its translation: CASSLPDYYEQYF.

This clone was observed a handful of times. The chain uses TRBV6-6 and TRBJ1-5; D ambiguous. Germline V lookup: CDR1 MNHNY, CDR2 SVGAGI (reference sequence). CDR3 length: 15 amino acids. Between the trimmed V and J ends, which lost 8 bases and 6 bases, there was a span of 20 bases. The CDR3 nucleotides are TGTGCCAGCCAAGTTACCGACATCGTGGGTCAGCCCCAGCATTTT. This codes for CASQVTDIVGQPQHF.

The gene calls are TRBV28 and TRBJ2-7; maybe TRBD1 (6 bases). Trimming removed 5 bases from V and 3 bases from J, with 14 bases in between. This CDR3 spans 14 amino acids. Looked up from germline, CDR1 is MDHEN and CDR2 is SYDVKM. CDR3 residues: CASSPGTMSYEQYF. CDR3 coding DNA: TGTGCCAGCAGTCCCGGGACAATGAGCTACGAGCAGTACTTC.

The V gene is TRBV7-3, the J gene TRBJ2-1; D perhaps matches TRBD2 (5 bases). The CDR3 extends over 15 amino acids. V lost 5 bases and J lost 1, with 12 bases in between. Germline loops: CDR1 SGHTA, CDR2 FQGTGA. The CDR3 here is CASSPVWTSYNEQFF. The CDR3 DNA reads as TGTGCCAGCAGCCCGGTTTGGACTTCCTACAATGAGCAGTTCTTC.

J is TRBJ2-1 and V is TRBV11-3, with 9 bases that match TRBD2. V shed 6 bases, J shed 9 bases, and the junction held 12 bases outside the gene matches. Germline values: CDR1 SGHNT, CDR2 YENEEA. The CDR3 consists of 15 residues. The CDR3 loop is CASSPGTSLRGEQFF. CDR3 coding DNA: TGTGCCAGCAGTCCCGGGACTAGCCTAAGAGGTGAGCAGTTCTTC.

CDR3 amino acids: CASGKDFYEQYF. Written as DNA, the CDR3 is TGTGCCAGCGGTAAGGACTTCTACGAGCAGTACTTC. The chain has TRBV2 and TRBJ2-7; tentative D call: TRBD2 (5 bases). V was pared by 8 bases and J by 3 bases, with 11 bases between. The germline V gene encodes CDR1 SNHLY and CDR2 FYNNEI. The CDR3 loop spans 12 amino acids.

This chain connects TRBV5-4 to TRBJ1-2, with no clear D. This CDR3 has 15 residues. V lost 4 bases, J lost 4 bases, and 17 bases lay in between. Germline V gives CDR1 SGHNT, CDR2 YYREEE (reference sequence). The CDR3 reads CASSAGQVGGYGYTF. As DNA, the CDR3 is TGTGCCAGCAGCGCTGGGCAGGTGGGTGGCTATGGCTACACCTTC.

Notes on this clone: The sample has other DNA sequences that encode this CDR3 too. The V gene is TRBV6-6, the J gene TRBJ1-2, with 9 bases fitting TRBD1. CDR3 length: 14 amino acids. The germline gives CDR1 MNHNY, CDR2 SVGAGI (reference sequence). Trimming at V came to 5 bases and at J to 4 bases, leaving 5 bases not matched to a gene. CDR3 sequence (DNA): TGTGCCAGCAGTCCGGACAGGGGAAGCTATGGCTACACCTTC. This codes for CASSPDRGSYGYTF.

The rearrangement links TRBV19 to TRBJ2-6; 9 nucleotides align to TRBD1. The CDR3 totals 17 residues. Looked up from germline, CDR1 is LNHDA and CDR2 is SQIVND (reference sequence). Unmatched junction bases numbered 4, after V lost 4 bases and J lost 0 bases. The CDR3 sequence: CASSRDRVSSGANVLTF. CDR3 in DNA: TGTGCCAGTAGTAGGGACAGGGTAAGCTCTGGGGCCAACGTCCTGACTTTC. Combining the CDR3 with reference TRBV19 and TRBJ2-6 gives the whole variable domain DGGITQSPKYLFRKEGQNVTLSCEQNLNHDAMYWYRQDPGQGLRLIYYSQIVNDFQKGDIAEGYSVSREKKESFPLTVTSAQKNPTAFYLCASSRDRVSSGANVLTFGAGSRLTVL.

This sequence joins TRBV5-1 and TRBJ2-5, with D perhaps TRBD1 (6 bases). V shed 0 bases and J shed 4 bases, with 13 bases lying between them. From germline, CDR1 is SGHRS and CDR2 YFSETQ. The CDR3 runs to 15 residues. The CDR3 sequence: CASSLVAGDGETQYF. CDR3 nucleotide sequence: TGCGCCAGCAGCTTGGTGGCAGGGGATGGAGAGACCCAGTACTTC.

The gene calls are TRBV19 and TRBJ2-1; maybe TRBD1 (6 bases). Trimming left V 4 bases short and J 5 bases short, with 15 bases between. The CDR3 totals 15 residues. CDR1 and CDR2 (germline): LNHDA, SQIVND (reference sequence). CDR3 DNA: TGTGCCAGTAGTACTGGACCGACAGGTAACAATGAGCAGTTCTTC. It translates to CASSTGPTGNNEQFF.

The rearrangement joins TRBV7-2 to TRBJ1-1, with TRBD1 identical over 10 bases. CDR1 and CDR2 from the germline V gene are SGHTA and FQGNSA. The V and J ends lost 4 bases and 2 bases, in that order; junction bases with no gene match: 4. CDR3 length: 15 residues. The CDR3 sequence: CASSWTGGGNTEAFF. CDR3 in DNA: TGTGCCAGCAGCTGGACAGGGGGGGGAAACACTGAAGCTTTCTTT.

The V and J genes are TRBV5-1 and TRBJ2-7; D possibly corresponds to TRBD1 (5 bases). Germline values: CDR1 SGHRS, CDR2 YFSETQ. This CDR3 has 13 residues. Trimming took off 3 bases at V and 0 bases at J, with 7 bases between the two ends. The CDR3 coding sequence is TGCGCCAGCAGCTCAGGGTCCTCCTACGAGCAGTACTTC. Its translation: CASSSGSSYEQYF.

The count of this clone is one. The chain joins TRBV20-1 to TRBJ2-2; D gene uncertain. This CDR3 is built from 11 residues. CDR1 and CDR2 (germline): DFQATT, SNEGSKA (reference sequence). V dropped 3 bases and J dropped 8 bases, with 7 bases sitting between them. CDR3 amino acids: CSARRQGELFF. The CDR3, as DNA: TGCAGTGCTAGGAGGCAGGGGGAGCTGTTTTTT.

The rearrangement links TRBV10-3 to TRBJ1-4; D perhaps matches TRBD1 (5 bases). The germline V gene encodes CDR1 ENHRY and CDR2 SYGVKD. This CDR3 is built from 14 residues. The ends were cut back, 2 bases at V and 10 bases at J, with 14 bases in the middle. CDR3 nucleotides: TGTGCCATCAGTGAGCCCCGGGGGGGAGGAAAACTGTTTTTT. Amino acid sequence: CAISEPRGGGKLFF.

This clone has a handful of counts. The gene calls are TRBV11-2 and TRBJ2-7; no firm D call. V gave up 0 bases and J gave up 2 bases, with 11 bases separating them. The length of the CDR3 is 15 residues. Looked up from germline, CDR1 is SGHAT and CDR2 is FQNNGV. In DNA, the CDR3 is TGTGCCAGCAGCTTAGACCTCGCGGCCCCCTACGAGCAGTACTTC. It codes for CASSLDLAAPYEQYF.

The chain couples TRBV30 to TRBJ1-1; maybe TRBD1 (6 bases). Germline CDR1 reads GTSNPN; CDR2 reads SVGIG (reference sequence). Trimming left V 5 bases short and J 1 base short, with 20 bases between. The CDR3 length is 16 residues. The CDR3 nucleotides read TGTGCCTGGGCCAACAGGGTCGGTAAAGGGAACACTGAAGCTTTCTTT. It translates to CAWANRVGKGNTEAFF.